Shown below are 7 T cell receptor beta chains from a single sample sequenced in a study of brain T cells in children with intractable seizures. Produced via immunoSEQ multiplex PCR; TCRdb's table is partial and in-frame only. Found here are approximately 330,000 clones, roughly 92% of them singletons; the top ten hold around 5%. Sample time point: blood from clinic visit 5 months post-surgery; TSC patient then seizure free. The source material was peripheral blood, sampled around 5 months after surgery. These receptors were obtained from a boy under two years old with tuberous sclerosis and intractable seizures.

The genes are TRBV7-8 and TRBJ1-2; D possibly corresponds to TRBD1 (5 bases). Per the germline V gene, CDR1 is SGHVS and CDR2 is FQNEAQ. The CDR3 runs 14 residues. Trimming shortened V by 5 bases and J by 5 bases, and 15 bases separated the two germline ends. CDR3 nucleotides: TGTGCCAGCAGCCAAGGAGTGGGGCAGTATGGCTACACCTTC. It is translated as CASSQGVGQYGYTF.

The chain employs TRBV6-5 and TRBJ2-6; D remains unclear. Germline V CDR1 and CDR2: MNHEY, SVGAGI. V was clipped by 4 bases and J by 1 base, with 5 bases between them. This CDR3 has 14 residues. The chain's CDR3 is CASSSWSGANVLTF. As DNA, the CDR3 is TGTGCCAGCAGTTCTTGGTCTGGGGCCAACGTCCTGACTTTC.

The chain combines TRBV3-1 (or the pseudogene TRBV3-2) with TRBJ2-7; 7 nucleotides line up with TRBD2. With 4 bases clipped from V and 2 bases from J, the junction kept 8 bases outside the gene matches. CDR3 length: 15 amino acids. Germline V lookup: CDR1 LGHDT, CDR2 YNNKEL (reference sequence). The CDR3 DNA reads as TGTGCCAGCAGCCGTCCTTCCGGGACTACCTACGAGCAGTACTTC. This sequence encodes CASSRPSGTTYEQYF.

The chain carries TRBV29-1 and TRBJ2-1; D not resolved. The CDR3 has 11 amino acids. CDR1 SQVTM and CDR2 ANQGSEA come from the germline V gene. V lost 4 bases and J 2 bases, leaving 3 bases between the germline ends. CDR3 sequence: CSVVAYNEQFF. CDR3 nucleotides: TGCAGCGTTGTTGCCTACAATGAGCAGTTCTTC.

This rearrangement joins TRBV6-5 to TRBJ2-3, with a tentative D call TRBD2 (5 bases). This CDR3 is built from 16 residues. V lost 1 base to trimming and J lost 0 bases, with 11 bases between them. Germline CDR1 reads MNHEY; CDR2 reads SVGAGI. As DNA, the CDR3 is TGTGCCAGCAGTTACTTAGGACTGACTAGCACAGATACGCAGTATTTT. Its protein is CASSYLGLTSTDTQYF.

The chain has TRBV30 and TRBJ2-5; 8 bases are a match to TRBD2. The CDR3 has 14 residues. Germline values: CDR1 GTSNPN, CDR2 SVGIG (reference sequence). V gave up 3 bases and J gave up 4 bases; unmatched junction bases: 7. CDR3 in amino acids: CAWRSGGIPETQYF. CDR3 nucleotide sequence: TGTGCCTGGAGGAGCGGGGGAATTCCAGAGACCCAGTACTTC.

The chain is built from TRBV6-5 and TRBJ1-1, with unresolved D. The germline V gene has CDR1 MNHEY and CDR2 SVGAGI. The CDR3 extends over 15 amino acids. V was pared by 2 bases and J by 6 bases, with 16 bases between. CDR3 DNA sequence: TGTGCCAGCAGTTACGATCCTTTATCTTCCCCTGAAGCTTTCTTT. Its translation: CASSYDPLSSPEAFF.